The source of this T cell receptor (beta chain) is a study of blood T cell repertoires in COVID-19. Study in general: T cells, B-cell-depleted T cells, or PBMCs provided the cDNA or gDNA that served as material.

Sequencing used immunoSEQ multiplex PCR; TCRdb keeps in-frame clones, though not all of them. The sample shows about 88,000 clones, over 80% of them seen only once. The CDR3 runs 15 residues. The germline V gene encodes CDR1 SNHLY and CDR2 FYNNEI. J lost 10 bases, V lost 5 bases, and 7 bases had no gene match. J is TRBJ1-6 and V is TRBV2, with 11 bases identical to TRBD1. The sample taken for sequencing was peripheral blood. The origin of this receptor is an elderly man with acute or convalescent COVID-19. CDR3 bases: TGTGCCAGCAGTCCGAGGACAGGGGGCGCCTCACCCCTCCACTTT. Protein: CASSPRTGGASPLHF.